This T cell receptor beta chain was recovered during a study of radiotherapy plus CTLA-4 blockade in lung cancer. Focal radiation plus CTLA-4 blockade with ipilimumab was administered to patients who had chemo-refractory metastatic non-small-cell lung cancer. General observations from the study: It was early blood T cell clone dynamics, with interferon-beta, that reportedly best predicted response. TCR clones originating in tumors grew in number in blood after radiotherapy plus ipilimumab.

With respect to this clone: The antigen remains unidentified.

Looked up from germline, CDR1 is SNHLY and CDR2 is FYNNEI. The CDR3 is 14 amino acids. Trimming removed 6 bases from V and 4 bases from J, with 12 bases in between. TCRdb's table, derived via immunoSEQ multiplex PCR, lists solely in-frame clones and lacks some. The sample has approximately 89,000 clones, about 83% seen once. The V and J genes are TRBV2 and TRBJ2-2; a weak D match, TRBD2 (7 bases). This sequence originates from a human donor with non-small cell lung cancer that progressed on radiotherapy plus ipilimumab. The specimen was peripheral blood, collected from a patient treated with radiotherapy plus ipilimumab. The CDR3 DNA reads TGTGCCAGCAGCCCCGGGGGGCGCACCGGGGAGCTGTTTTTT. Protein sequence: CASSPGGRTGELFF.